These T cell receptor beta chains were read from a single sample in a study of T cells in Graves' hyperthyroidism and ophthalmopathy. MiXCR, applied by TCRdb to the multiplex PCR reads, yields one record per CDR3 protein. The data contain around 450,000 distinct CDR3 sequences, around 13% of them singletons. What was sequenced was blood. The receptors stem from a woman aged 18-29 years with Graves' hyperthyroidism. CDR3s include the opening cysteine and the closing phenylalanine or tryptophan. A D gene is named only where the DNA matches it firmly. Clone size, where shown, is once, few, many, or a class for clones that have expanded.

d_gene	v_gene	j_gene	abundance	CDR3nt	CDR3aa
TRBD2	TRBV4-1	TRBJ2-1	many	TGCGCCAGCAGCCAAGGACTAGCGCGGGAAGAGCAGTTCTTC	CASSQGLAREEQFF
-	TRBV4-1	TRBJ1-3	-	TGCGCCAGCAGCCAAGCCTCAGGACGCTCTGGAAACACCATATATTTT	CASSQASGRSGNTIYF
-	TRBV20-1	TRBJ1-2	few	TGCAGTGCTAGAGAAGACGCCCTCCCTTACTATGGCTACACCTTC	CSAREDALPYYGYTF
-	TRBV6-1	TRBJ1-4	many	TGTGCCAGCAGCACTACGTCCGGGAATGAAAAACTGTTTTTT	CASSTTSGNEKLFF
-	TRBV25-1	TRBJ1-2	few	TGTGCCAGCAGTCTCTCTTCCCTAAACTATGGCTACACCTTC	CASSLSSLNYGYTF
-	TRBV5-4	TRBJ2-2	-	TGTGCCAGCAGCGGAGCACGGTCCGGGGAGCTGTTTTTT	CASSGARSGELFF
TRBD1	TRBV29-1	TRBJ2-7	many	TGCAGCGTTGCAGGGGGAGACGAGCAGTACTTC	CSVAGGDEQYF
TRBD1	TRBV7-8	TRBJ1-2	-	TGTGCCAGCAGCACCCACCGGGACAGCTACTATGGCTACACCTTC	CASSTHRDSYYGYTF
-	TRBV20-1	TRBJ2-4	few	TGCAGTGCTAGCGGCACATATCCCGCCCAAAACATTCAGTACTTC	CSASGTYPAQNIQYF
TRBD1	TRBV7-8	TRBJ1-1	many	TGTGCCAGCAGCTTCGACAGGGGGAACACTGAAGCTTTCTTT	CASSFDRGNTEAFF
-	TRBV11-2	TRBJ2-7	many	TGTGCCAGCAGCTTAGGTAGCGCCTACGAGCAGTACTTC	CASSLGSAYEQYF
TRBD1	TRBV7-9	TRBJ2-1	many	TGTGCCAGCAGCTTAGAACAGGGGACGAGTGAGCAGTTCTTC	CASSLEQGTSEQFF
-	TRBV6-1	TRBJ2-7	few	TGTGCCAGCAGAGCCCACAGTGCCAGCTCACCACCGGCCAGGGGAAACGAGCAGTACTTC	CASRAHSASSPPARGNEQYF
-	TRBV11-2	TRBJ2-7	-	TGTGCCAGCAGCTTAAGACCCGATGGGTCCTACGAGCAGTACTTC	CASSLRPDGSYEQYF
TRBD1	TRBV12-3/TRBV12-4	TRBJ2-2	many	TGTGCCAGCAGTGAAAACAGGGGGCCCGGGGAGCTGTTTTTT	CASSENRGPGELFF
-	TRBV24-1	TRBJ2-2	-	TGTGCCACCAGTGATTCGTACACCGGGGGGCTGTTTTTT	CATSDSYTGGLFF